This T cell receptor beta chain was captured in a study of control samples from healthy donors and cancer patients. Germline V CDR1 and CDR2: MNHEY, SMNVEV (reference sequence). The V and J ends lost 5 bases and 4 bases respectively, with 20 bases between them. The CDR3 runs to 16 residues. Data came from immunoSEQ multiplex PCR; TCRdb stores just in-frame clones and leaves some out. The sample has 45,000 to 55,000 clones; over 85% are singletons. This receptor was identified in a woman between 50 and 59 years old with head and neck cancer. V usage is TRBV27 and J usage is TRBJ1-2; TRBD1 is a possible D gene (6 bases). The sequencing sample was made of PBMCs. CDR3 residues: CASSPLDDTGIYGYTF. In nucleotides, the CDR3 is TGTGCCAGCAGTCCGTTAGATGATACAGGGATCTATGGCTACACCTTC.